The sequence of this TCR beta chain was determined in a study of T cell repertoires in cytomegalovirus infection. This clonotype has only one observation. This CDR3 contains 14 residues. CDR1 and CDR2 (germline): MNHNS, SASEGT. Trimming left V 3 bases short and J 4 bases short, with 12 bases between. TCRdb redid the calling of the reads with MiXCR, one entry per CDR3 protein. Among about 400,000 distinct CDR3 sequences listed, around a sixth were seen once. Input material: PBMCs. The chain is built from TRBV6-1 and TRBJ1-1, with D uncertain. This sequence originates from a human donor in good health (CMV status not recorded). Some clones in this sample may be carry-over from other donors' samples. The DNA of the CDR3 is TGTGCCAGCAGTGACGCGTCACCCTTCACTGAAGCTTTCTTT. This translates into CASSDASPFTEAFF.